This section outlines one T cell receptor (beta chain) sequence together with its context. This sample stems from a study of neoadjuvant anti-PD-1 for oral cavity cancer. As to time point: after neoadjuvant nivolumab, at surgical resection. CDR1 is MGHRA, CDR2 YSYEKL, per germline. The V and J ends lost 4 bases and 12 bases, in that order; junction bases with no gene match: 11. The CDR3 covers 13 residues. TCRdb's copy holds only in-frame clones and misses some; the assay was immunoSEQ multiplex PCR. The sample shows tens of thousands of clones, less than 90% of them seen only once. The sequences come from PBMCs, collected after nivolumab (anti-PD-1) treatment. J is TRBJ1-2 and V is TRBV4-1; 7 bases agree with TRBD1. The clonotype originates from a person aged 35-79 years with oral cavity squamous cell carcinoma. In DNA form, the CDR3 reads TGCGCCAGCAGCCCTTTGGGACAGCGTGGGCACACCTTC. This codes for CASSPLGQRGHTF.